The rows below give T cell receptor beta chains drawn from one sample of a study of shared clonotypes between healthy human individuals. Measured with immunoSEQ multiplex PCR; TCRdb has only the in-frame clones, and not every one. Of about 2.2 million clones listed, 93% are singletons. The specimen was naive CD8+ T cells from PBMCs. The receptors derive from a man between 18 and 29 years old in good health. Some clones in this sample may be carry-over from other donors' samples. CDR3s include the opening cysteine and the closing phenylalanine or tryptophan. A D gene is named only where the DNA matches it firmly. Size tells how often a clone was seen (once, few, many) or the class of an expanded clone, and some rows leave it out.

v_call	clone_size	d_call	j_call	cdr3_length	cdr3_nt	cdr3_aa
TRBV7-8	.	.	TRBJ1-5	16	TGTGCCAGCAGCTTAGCTTCAGGGGCGTATTATCAGCCCCAGCATTTT	CASSLASGAYYQPQHF
TRBV7-3	.	.	TRBJ1-1	13	TGTGCCAGCAGCTTAACAGCTAACACTGAAGCTTTCTTT	CASSLTANTEAFF
TRBV5-1	.	.	TRBJ2-2	14	TGCGCCAGCAGCTTTATCGCCGGGCACGGGGAGCTGTTTTTT	CASSFIAGHGELFF
TRBV19	.	.	TRBJ2-1	14	TGTGCCAGTAGCTTGACAGGCGGAGGGAATGAGCAGTTCTTC	CASSLTGGGNEQFF
TRBV27	.	TRBD2	TRBJ2-7	15	TGTGCCAGCAGTGGGGGACTAGCGGGAGCCTACGAGCAGTACTTC	CASSGGLAGAYEQYF
TRBV15	.	.	TRBJ1-5	15	TGTGCCACCAGCAGAGGTAGTAATAGCAATCAGCCCCAGCATTTT	CATSRGSNSNQPQHF
TRBV5-5	.	.	TRBJ2-1	13	TGTGCCAGCAGCTTGGATGTGTCCAATGAGCAGTTCTTC	CASSLDVSNEQFF
TRBV27	few	.	TRBJ1-5	17	TGTGCCAGCAGTCCCCTGGAGGTTAGATATAGCAATCAGCCCCAGCATTTT	CASSPLEVRYSNQPQHF
TRBV19	once	.	TRBJ1-5	13	TGTGCCAGTAGTATCGGGGGCAATCAGCCCCAGCATTTT	CASSIGGNQPQHF
TRBV27	.	.	TRBJ1-3	14	TGTGCCAGCGGGGCGGGGGTGACGGGAAACACCATATATTTT	CASGAGVTGNTIYF
TRBV19	.	TRBD1	TRBJ1-5	14	TGTGCCAGTAGTCACAGGGGTAGCAATCAGCCCCAGCATTTT	CASSHRGSNQPQHF
TRBV5-8	.	TRBD1	TRBJ2-5	13	TGTGCCAGCAGAGGACAGGGACAAGAGACCCAGTACTTC	CASRGQGQETQYF
TRBV4-1	.	TRBD1	TRBJ1-1	15	TGCGCCAGCAGCCAAGATTCTGGACAGGGGAGTGAAGCTTTCTTT	CASSQDSGQGSEAFF
TRBV7-2	.	.	TRBJ2-1	17	TGTGCCAGCAGCCGGAGGGACTCCCACAATGGATACAATGAGCAGTTCTTC	CASSRRDSHNGYNEQFF
TRBV11-2	.	.	TRBJ2-2	17	TGTGCCAGCAGCCATTGGGATCCGGGCGGGAACACCGGGGAGCTGTTTTTT	CASSHWDPGGNTGELFF
TRBV28	.	.	TRBJ2-5	13	TGTGCCAGCAGTTTTTCCGTGCAAGAGACCCAGTACTTC	CASSFSVQETQYF
TRBV29-1	.	.	TRBJ1-4	14	TGCAGCGCCTCCAGCGATTTCTTTAATGAAAAACTGTTTTTT	CSASSDFFNEKLFF
TRBV5-8	.	.	TRBJ2-7	13	TGTGCCAGCAGCTTCGACACCAACTACGAGCAGTACTTC	CASSFDTNYEQYF
TRBV7-9	.	TRBD1	TRBJ2-1	16	TGTGCCAGCAGCTTATTCACAGGGGGCGCAGACAATGAGCAGTTCTTC	CASSLFTGGADNEQFF
TRBV7-9	.	.	TRBJ1-1	16	TGTGCCAGCAGCCACCCTCGGAATAGGGGCGCAATCGAAGCTTTCTTT	CASSHPRNRGAIEAFF
TRBV6-6	.	.	TRBJ2-7	11	TGTGCCAGCAGTTACTTGTACGAGCAGTACTTC	CASSYLYEQYF
TRBV28	.	TRBD2	TRBJ2-7	15	TGTGCCAGCAGTTTAGGGGCTAGCGGGTATTACGAGCAGTACTTC	CASSLGASGYYEQYF
TRBV7-9	.	.	TRBJ2-3	13	TGTGCCAGCACCATATCCGGACTACCTACGCAGTATTTT	CASTISGLPTQYF
TRBV19	.	.	TRBJ1-2	17	TGTGCCAGTAGTCTCCGAGACGGCGCCACCCCAGACTATGGCTACACCTTC	CASSLRDGATPDYGYTF
TRBV9	once	TRBD1	TRBJ2-3	15	TGTGCCAGCAGCGTAGGACAGGGGATTACAGATACGCAGTATTTT	CASSVGQGITDTQYF
TRBV27	.	TRBD1	TRBJ2-1	14	TGTGCCAGCTCACCGACAGGGTCCTACAATGAGCAGTTCTTC	CASSPTGSYNEQFF
TRBV5-1	.	TRBD1	TRBJ1-4	14	TGCGCCAGCAGCGTTGACAGGGGAAATGAAAAACTGTTTTTT	CASSVDRGNEKLFF
TRBV30	.	.	TRBJ2-3	12	TGTGCCTGGAGTTCACGGGAAGATACGCAGTATTTT	CAWSSREDTQYF
TRBV4-3	.	TRBD1	TRBJ1-3	19	TGCGCCAGCAGCCCGATTATCTCAGACAGGGGCTTCTCTGGAAACACCATATATTTT	CASSPIISDRGFSGNTIYF